This passage covers 9 T cell receptor beta chains from one sample sequenced in a study of T-cell memory formation after mild COVID-19. TCRdb fed the 5' RACE reads into MiXCR, producing one record per CDR3 protein. The data show over 350,000 distinct CDR3 sequences, 20% to 25% seen once. Sequenced input: PBMCs or a T cell subset sorted from them (not recorded which). Source of these receptors: an adult woman who had mild COVID-19 (a few samples of this study predate the infection). Cell type and time point are not known.

The J gene is TRBJ2-7, the V gene TRBV6-2 or TRBV6-3, with D hard to call. The germline V gene encodes CDR1 MNHEY and CDR2 SVGEGT. V lost 4 bases, J lost 6 bases, and 7 bases lay in between. This CDR3 comprises 11 residues. Written as DNA, the CDR3 is TGTGCCAGCAGTTCAGTGATCGAGCAGTACTTC. This codes for CASSSVIEQYF.

The chain joins TRBV5-6 to TRBJ2-7, with D maybe TRBD2 (5 bases). The CDR3 sequence is 12 residues long. Germline V CDR1 and CDR2: SGHDT, YYEEEE. V was clipped by 3 bases and J by 3 bases, with 7 bases between them. This CDR3 is CASSWENYEQYF. The CDR3 region has the DNA TGTGCCAGCAGCTGGGAGAACTACGAGCAGTACTTC.

The CDR3 loop reads CSVPTSGGVTDTQYF. The CDR3, as DNA: TGCAGTGTCCCGACTAGCGGGGGGGTCACAGATACGCAGTATTTT. The chain carries TRBV20-1 and TRBJ2-3; 14 positions agree with TRBD2. V was pared by 7 bases and J by 2 bases, with 5 bases of the junction left unmatched. This CDR3 has 15 residues. Germline values: CDR1 DFQATT, CDR2 SNEGSKA (reference sequence).

The rearrangement links TRBV14 to TRBJ1-6; no clear D gene. This CDR3 is built from 15 residues. The V gene lost 0 bases and the J gene lost 10 bases, with 13 bases spanning the gap. Germline lookup yields CDR1 SGHDN and CDR2 FVKESK. CDR3 DNA sequence: TGTGCCAGCAGCCAAGATAGCGGCCTAAAGTCACCCCTCCACTTT. Translating gives CASSQDSGLKSPLHF.

The chain combines TRBV15 with TRBJ2-1, with D unclear. The CDR3 consists of 13 residues. Germline V gene data show CDR1 as LNHNV and CDR2 as YYDKDF (reference sequence). The V and J ends lost 4 bases and 7 bases respectively, with 11 bases between them. The CDR3 loop reads CATSIGWYNEQFF. For the CDR3, the DNA is TGTGCCACCAGCATCGGGTGGTATAATGAGCAGTTCTTC.

The chain combines TRBV14 with TRBJ1-1; tentatively, D is TRBD1 (6 bases). The V and J ends lost 4 bases and 4 bases respectively, with 10 bases between them. Germline CDR1 SGHDN, CDR2 FVKESK. This CDR3 has 13 residues. The CDR3 sequence: CASSRNRVTEAFF. CDR3 DNA: TGTGCCAGCAGCCGGAACAGGGTCACTGAAGCTTTCTTT. Full variable domain (rest looked up from reference TRBV14 and TRBJ1-1): EAGVTQFPSHSVIEKGQTVTLRCDPISGHDNLYWYRRVMGKEIKFLLHFVKESKQDESGMPNNRFLAERTGGTYSTLKVQPAELEDSGVYFCASSRNRVTEAFFGQGTRLTVV.

This clonotype was recorded a few times. The chain combines TRBV4-1 with TRBJ1-1; 7 nucleotides line up with TRBD1. Germline CDR1 reads MGHRA; CDR2 reads YSYEKL. The CDR3 is 15 residues long. The V and J ends lost 2 bases and 6 bases, in that order; junction bases with no gene match: 9. The CDR3 sequence: CASSQKTGSPSEAFF. The CDR3 bases are TGCGCCAGCAGCCAAAAGACAGGGTCTCCTTCTGAAGCTTTCTTT.

This clonotype occurred a few times. The chain carries TRBV29-1 and TRBJ1-1; TRBD1 is a possible D gene (5 bases). This CDR3 has 11 amino acids. Germline V gene sequence: CDR1 SQVTM, CDR2 ANQGSEA. Trimming cost V 6 bases and J 2 bases, with 7 bases left between them. Written as DNA, the CDR3 is TGCAGCGTCCGGGACAACACTGAAGCTTTCTTT. Residues: CSVRDNTEAFF. The full variable domain, with the rest looked up from reference TRBV29-1 and TRBJ1-1, is SAVISQKPSRDICQRGTSLTIQCQVDSQVTMMFWYRQQPGQSLTLIATANQGSEATYESGFVIDKFPISRPNLTFSTLTVSNMSPEDSSIYLCSVRDNTEAFFGQGTRLTVV.

The gene calls are TRBV7-6 and TRBJ2-7; 8 bases map to TRBD1. This CDR3 contains 15 residues. Germline values: CDR1 SGHVS, CDR2 FNYEAQ. Trimming cost V 5 bases and J 4 bases; bases outside gene matches: 10. Here the CDR3 reads CASSEGSQGAYEQYF. The CDR3 DNA sequence: TGTGCCAGCAGCGAAGGAAGCCAGGGGGCTTACGAGCAGTACTTC.